This T cell receptor beta chain was sequenced in a study of CD8 T cells in ankylosing spondylitis. For this clonotype: As yet, its antigen is unknown.

The TCR beta libraries were generated through quantitative 5'-RACE incorporating molecular barcodes. Each CDR3 protein is one row after TCRdb ran MiXCR on the 5' RACE reads. This sample has about 540,000 distinct CDR3 sequences; 10% to 15% occur once, and the top ten carry over 6.5%. Trimming removed 5 bases at V and 2 bases at J, with 13 bases between. The CDR3 sequence is 14 residues long. CDR1 and CDR2 from the germline V gene are SGHAT and FQNNGV. General study findings and limits: Reportedly, significant enrichment of disease-linked clones occurred in matched ankylosing spondylitis synovial fluid. Certain motif variants had earlier been reported in reactive arthritis synovial fluid and blood. Apparently characteristic of ankylosing spondylitis blood was a TCR beta motif (about 8 highly homologous variants).

The TCR comes from a male donor with ankylosing spondylitis. The chain is built from TRBV11-2 and TRBJ2-7; D unresolved. Material: blood, either unsorted or a sorted T cell fraction (not recorded which). The CDR3 bases are TGTGCCAGCAGCCCGTTACAAGCCCCCTACGAGCAGTACTTC. Translated, it gives CASSPLQAPYEQYF.